This T cell receptor beta chain originates from a study of T cell changes during pregnancy in multiple sclerosis. Produced via immunoSEQ multiplex PCR; TCRdb's table is partial and in-frame only. Counted here are tens of thousands of clones, 92% occurring once; the ten biggest clones make up 20% to 30%. The material sequenced was CD8+ T cells from peripheral blood mononuclear cells, taken before pregnancy. The sequence came from a female donor with multiple sclerosis, enrolled in a pregnancy study.

The chain's CDR3 is CASSWGQGTKETQYF. As DNA, the CDR3 is TGTGCCAGCAGCTGGGGACAGGGGACCAAAGAGACCCAGTACTTC. The rearrangement joins TRBV5-8 to TRBJ2-5, with TRBD1 matching 10 bases. V was pared by 3 bases and J by 3 bases, with 5 bases of the junction left unmatched. Germline V gives CDR1 SGHTS, CDR2 YDEGEE. This CDR3 region has 15 residues.